This T cell receptor (beta chain) was identified in a study of cytomegalovirus exposure and HLA in healthy donors. The PCR was carried out with 60 Vbeta primers and 13 Jbeta primers. Data came from immunoSEQ multiplex PCR; TCRdb stores just in-frame clones and leaves some out. The sample has about 110,000 clones, more than 65% seen once; the top ten hold around 15%. The study, taken as a whole, reports: TCR beta chains numbering some 160 were designated cytomegalovirus-associated. More than 15,000 TCR beta sequences were associated with HLA alleles at 0.05 false discovery rate in a later analysis.

The CDR3 spans 15 residues. Trimming removed 5 bases from V and 2 bases from J; junction bases left unmatched: 6. In germline, CDR1 is MDHEN, CDR2 SYDVKM. There are a few counts of this clone. Its matching antigen is unknown. Other DNA sequences in this sample translate to the same CDR3. J is TRBJ1-5 and V is TRBV28; 7 positions match TRBD1. The sequenced sample was PBMCs. The TCR comes from a man younger than 45 in good health and CMV-seropositive. CDR3 coding DNA: TGTGCCAGCAGTCTTAGACAGGGTCGCAATCAGCCCCAGCATTTT. This translates into CASSLRQGRNQPQHF.